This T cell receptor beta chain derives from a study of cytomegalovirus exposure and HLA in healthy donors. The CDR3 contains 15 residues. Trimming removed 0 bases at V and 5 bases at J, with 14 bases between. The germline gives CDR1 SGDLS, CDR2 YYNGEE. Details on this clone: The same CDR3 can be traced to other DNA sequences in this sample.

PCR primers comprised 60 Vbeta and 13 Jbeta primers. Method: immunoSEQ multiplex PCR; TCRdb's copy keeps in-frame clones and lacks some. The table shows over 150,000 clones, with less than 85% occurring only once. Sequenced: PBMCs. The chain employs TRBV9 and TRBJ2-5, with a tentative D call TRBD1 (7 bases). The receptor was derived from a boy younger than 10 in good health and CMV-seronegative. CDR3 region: CASSVAQGGGETQYF. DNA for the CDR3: TGTGCCAGCAGCGTAGCGCAGGGGGGAGGTGAGACCCAGTACTTC.